This T cell receptor (beta chain) was documented in a study of T cells in Graves' hyperthyroidism and ophthalmopathy. Per the germline V gene, CDR1 is DFQATT and CDR2 is SNEGSKA (reference sequence). CDR3 size: 13 residues. Trimming pared 5 bases from V and 6 bases from J, leaving 13 bases between. There were TCR beta CDR3 regions amplified from RNA transcripts. HTBI primers were employed in a first-round RT-PCR of the TCR CDR3. TCRdb processed the multiplex PCR reads anew with MiXCR; each CDR3 protein has one entry. The table includes approximately 740,000 distinct CDR3 sequences, 14% detected once. This receptor was identified in a woman in her late teens or twenties with Graves' hyperthyroidism. The V call is TRBV20-1, the J call TRBJ2-2; no clear D gene. Specimen: blood. The CDR3 is CSARRLDAGELFF. The CDR3 coding sequence is TGCAGTGCTCGCCGTTTGGATGCCGGGGAGCTGTTTTTT.